The 5 T cell receptor beta chains given below trace back to one sample, sequenced in a study of blood T cell repertoires in COVID-19. The protocol was immunoSEQ multiplex PCR, while the TCRdb copy is restricted to in-frame clones and leaves out a portion. This table has 250,000 to 300,000 clones, around 90% appearing once. The sample was PBMCs or T cells enriched from blood (not recorded which). All receptors come from a woman aged 40 to 50 with acute COVID-19.

The chain combines TRBV7-2 with TRBJ2-3, with 10 bases aligning to TRBD2. Per the germline V gene, CDR1 is SGHTA and CDR2 is FQGNSA. CDR3 length: 17 residues. After removal of 1 base from V and 0 bases from J, the junction contained 4 bases not matched to a gene. In DNA form, the CDR3 reads TGTGCCAGCAGCTTAGGGACTAGCGGATTTAGCACAGATACGCAGTATTTT. Residues: CASSLGTSGFSTDTQYF.

The V gene is TRBV15, the J gene TRBJ1-2, with D uncertain. CDR3 size: 14 residues. Germline CDR1 reads LNHNV; CDR2 reads YYDKDF (reference sequence). V was pared by 0 bases and J by 4 bases, with 9 bases between. DNA of the CDR3: TGTGCCACCAGCAGAGACGCCAGATCCTATGGCTACACCTTC. This sequence encodes CATSRDARSYGYTF.

The V call is TRBV5-1, the J call TRBJ2-3; no clear D. CDR1 is SGHRS, CDR2 YFSETQ, per germline. The CDR3 covers 12 residues. V was clipped by 2 bases and J by 4 bases, with 5 bases between them. The CDR3 is CASSFLADTQYF. CDR3 nucleotides: TGCGCCAGCAGCTTCCTCGCAGATACGCAGTATTTT.

This chain joins TRBV11-2 and TRBJ1-2, with D possibly matching TRBD1 (6 bases). The V and J ends lost 7 bases and 3 bases respectively, with 15 bases between them. Germline V gives CDR1 SGHAT, CDR2 FQNNGV. The CDR3 spans 14 residues. CDR3 protein: CASTHNRDYYGYTF. DNA of the CDR3: TGTGCCAGCACCCACAACAGGGATTACTATGGCTACACCTTC.

This chain links TRBV4-1 with TRBJ1-4, with D possibly being TRBD1 (5 bases). Trimming took 8 bases from V and 4 from J, leaving 20 bases between them. Germline CDR1 is MGHRA and CDR2 is YSYEKL. The CDR3 extends over 16 amino acids. The CDR3 nucleotides read TGCGCCAGCGCCTATGCCCCGCGCGGGGGTAATGAAAAACTGTTTTTT. Protein: CASAYAPRGGNEKLFF.